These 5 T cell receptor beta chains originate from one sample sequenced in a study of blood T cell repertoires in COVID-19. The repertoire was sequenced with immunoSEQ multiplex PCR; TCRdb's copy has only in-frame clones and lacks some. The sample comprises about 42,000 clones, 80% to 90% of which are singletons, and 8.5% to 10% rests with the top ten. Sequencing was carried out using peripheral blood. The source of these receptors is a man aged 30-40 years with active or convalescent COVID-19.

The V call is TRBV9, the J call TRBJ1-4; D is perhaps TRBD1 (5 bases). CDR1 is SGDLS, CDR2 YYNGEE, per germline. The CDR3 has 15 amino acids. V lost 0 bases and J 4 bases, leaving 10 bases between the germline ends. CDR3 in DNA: TGTGCCAGCAGCGTAGGTGGAGACAGTAATGAAAAACTGTTTTTT. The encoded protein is CASSVGGDSNEKLFF.

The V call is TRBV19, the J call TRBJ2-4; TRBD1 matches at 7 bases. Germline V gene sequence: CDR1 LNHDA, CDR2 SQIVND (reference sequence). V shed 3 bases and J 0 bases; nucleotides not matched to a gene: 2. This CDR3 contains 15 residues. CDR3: CASSIYRGAKNIQYF. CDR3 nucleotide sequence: TGTGCCAGTAGTATTTACAGGGGAGCCAAAAACATTCAGTACTTC.

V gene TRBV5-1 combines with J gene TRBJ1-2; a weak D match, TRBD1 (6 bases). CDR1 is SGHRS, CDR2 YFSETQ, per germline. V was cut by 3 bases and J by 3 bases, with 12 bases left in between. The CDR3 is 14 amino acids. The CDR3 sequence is CASSSTPGDYGYTF. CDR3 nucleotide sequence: TGCGCCAGCAGCTCTACACCAGGGGACTATGGCTACACCTTC.

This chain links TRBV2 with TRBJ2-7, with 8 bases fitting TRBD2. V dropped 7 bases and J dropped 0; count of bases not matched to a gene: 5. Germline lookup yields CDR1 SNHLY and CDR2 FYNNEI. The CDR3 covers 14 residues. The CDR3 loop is CASNPGGSSYEQYF. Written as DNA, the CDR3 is TGTGCCAGCAACCCGGGAGGGAGCTCCTACGAGCAGTACTTC.

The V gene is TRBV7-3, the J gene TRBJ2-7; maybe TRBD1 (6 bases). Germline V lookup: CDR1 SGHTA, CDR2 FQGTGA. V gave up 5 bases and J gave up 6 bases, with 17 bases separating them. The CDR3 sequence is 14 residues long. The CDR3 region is CASSPKTGSGEQYF. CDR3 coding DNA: TGTGCCAGCAGCCCCAAGACAGGCTCAGGCGAGCAGTACTTC.